Below, 13 T cell receptor beta chains from the same sample are listed, as sequenced in a study of T cells in tuberculosis (dated by TCRdb to the late 2010s). After being thawed and rested overnight, PBMC were stained with GMM-loaded CD1B tetramer, a Live/Dead dye and anti-CD3, and were then sorted on a FACS Aria II. The CD1B tetramers were loaded with C32 glucose monomycolate that had been purified from Rhodococcus equi. The library was built by means of the immunoSEQ multiplex PCR assay. TCRdb took this table from immuneACCESS and kept in-frame rearrangements with V and J called. Such tables lack part of the clones; where checked against another copy, unresolved V genes explain under half of the gap, and the rest is unexplained. This sample lists 70,000 to 95,000 clones; approximately 90% were detected once. The ten largest make up approximately 2% of the sample. The sample consisted of CD1b-GMM tetramer-negative cells sorted from PBMCs. This specimen's cell subset or site label, per the study, means: T cells not binding CD1B-GMM tetramer, sorted from same donor. The receptors come from an adult woman with latent tuberculosis.

The chain combines TRBV7-6 with TRBJ1-4; D uncertain. CDR1 SGHVS and CDR2 FNYEAQ come from the germline V gene. This CDR3 has 15 amino acids. Trimming took 2 bases from V and 6 from J, leaving 13 bases between them. CDR3 amino acids: CASSLTDLSDEKLFF. DNA of the CDR3: TGTGCCAGCAGCTTAACAGATCTCTCAGATGAAAAACTGTTTTTT. Full variable domain (missing parts from reference TRBV7-6 and TRBJ1-4): GAGVSQSPRYKVTKRGQDVALRCDPISGHVSLYWYRQALGQGPEFLTYFNYEAQQDKSGLPNDRFSAERPEGSISTLTIQRTEQRDSAMYRCASSLTDLSDEKLFFGSGTQLSVL.

CDR3 protein: CASSSQGPATDTQYF. CDR3 bases: TGTGCCAGCAGCTCACAGGGGCCGGCCACAGATACGCAGTATTTT. The rearrangement uses TRBV7-2 and TRBJ2-3; 7 bases agree with TRBD1. The CDR3 is 15 residues long. After removal of 4 bases from V and 2 bases from J, the junction contained 6 bases not matched to a gene. Germline V gives CDR1 SGHTA, CDR2 FQGNSA. Full variable domain (outside the CDR3, taken from reference TRBV7-2 and TRBJ2-3): GAGVSQSPSNKVTEKGKDVELRCDPISGHTALYWYRQSLGQGLEFLIYFQGNSAPDKSGLPSDRFSAERTGGSVSTLTIQRTQQEDSAVYLCASSSQGPATDTQYFGPGTRLTVL.

The V call is TRBV13, the J call TRBJ2-3, with 8 bases that match TRBD2. Germline V lookup: CDR1 PRHDT, CDR2 FYEKMQ (reference sequence). V lost 5 bases and J lost 4; bases outside the gene matches: 14. The CDR3 runs 17 residues. The CDR3 reads CASSPLGERGSSDTQYF. DNA for the CDR3: TGTGCCAGCAGCCCGCTAGGGGAGCGGGGGAGCTCAGATACGCAGTATTTT.

This clone was observed once. The chain carries TRBV19 and TRBJ1-2; D is possibly TRBD1 (6 bases). This CDR3 is built from 15 residues. V lost 5 bases to trimming and J lost 0 bases, with 13 bases between them. Germline V gives CDR1 LNHDA, CDR2 SQIVND (reference sequence). The CDR3 loop is CASSVSGVANYGYTF. The CDR3 DNA is TGTGCCAGTAGTGTCTCAGGGGTAGCTAACTATGGCTACACCTTC. Full variable domain (outside the CDR3, taken from reference TRBV19 and TRBJ1-2): DGGITQSPKYLFRKEGQNVTLSCEQNLNHDAMYWYRQDPGQGLRLIYYSQIVNDFQKGDIAEGYSVSREKKESFPLTVTSAQKNPTAFYLCASSVSGVANYGYTFGSGTRLTVV.

The chain joins TRBV6-5 to TRBJ1-3; no firm D call. V dropped 6 bases and J dropped 4 bases, with 16 bases sitting between them. Germline V gene lookup returns CDR1 MNHEY and CDR2 SVGAGI. The CDR3 is made up of 15 amino acids. This CDR3 reads CASSRVGLTGNTIYF. The CDR3 bases are TGTGCCAGCAGCCGAGTCGGACTGACGGGAAACACCATATATTTT.

The rearrangement joins TRBV7-3 to TRBJ2-1; 10 positions agree with TRBD2. V trimming: 4 bases; J trimming: 6 bases; junction bases outside the gene matches: 9. In germline, CDR1 is SGHTA, CDR2 FQGTGA. The CDR3 contains 16 residues. CDR3 bases: TGTGCCAGCAGCTCCGTAGCGGGGGGCATAATCAATGAGCAGTTCTTC. Amino acids: CASSSVAGGIINEQFF.

The chain carries TRBV19 and TRBJ1-5, with D perhaps matching TRBD1 (6 bases). Trimming stripped 4 bases from V and 0 bases from J, with 19 bases between. Germline CDR1 LNHDA, CDR2 SQIVND (reference sequence). The length of the CDR3 is 18 residues. The DNA of the CDR3 is TGTGCCAGTAGTACAACGGGACACAGTACCTTTAGCAATCAGCCCCAGCATTTT. Its protein is CASSTTGHSTFSNQPQHF.

The chain employs TRBV6-1 and TRBJ2-3; D is uncertain. Deletions cut 2 bases from V and 2 bases from J, with 8 bases between. This CDR3 is 14 amino acids long. Germline V gene sequence: CDR1 MNHNS, CDR2 SASEGT. CDR3 in amino acids: CASSELASTDTQYF. The CDR3 DNA follows: TGTGCCAGCAGTGAACTGGCCTCCACAGATACGCAGTATTTT.

The rearrangement joins TRBV6-5 to TRBJ1-1, with 7 positions matching TRBD1. Germline trimming cut 2 bases from V and 11 bases from J; bases unmatched to any gene: 11. Germline V lookup: CDR1 MNHEY, CDR2 SVGAGI. CDR3 length: 14 amino acids. The CDR3 spells CASSYASPGQWAFF. The CDR3 bases are TGTGCCAGCAGTTACGCCTCACCGGGACAGTGGGCTTTCTTT.

V gene TRBV28 combines with J gene TRBJ1-5, with unresolved D. Per germline, CDR1 MDHEN and CDR2 SYDVKM. V was cut by 5 bases and J by 11 bases, with 16 bases left in between. This CDR3 comprises 13 residues. DNA of the CDR3: TGTGCCAGCAGTCCCCTAGTTAGTAAGGCCCAGCATTTT. This codes for CASSPLVSKAQHF. Supplemented by reference TRBV28 and TRBJ1-5, the full variable domain reads DVKVTQSSRYLVKRTGEKVFLECVQDMDHENMFWYRQDPGLGLRLIYFSYDVKMKEKGDIPEGYSVSREKKERFSLILESASTNQTSMYLCASSPLVSKAQHFGDGTRLSIL.

This chain joins TRBV4-3 and TRBJ1-1, with D possibly being TRBD1 (5 bases). Germline V gene lookup returns CDR1 LGHNA and CDR2 YSLEER. This CDR3 comprises 18 residues. Trimming shortened V by 0 bases and J by 2 bases, and 19 bases separated the two germline ends. CDR3 loop: CASSQDAREAFFNTEAFF. CDR3 coding DNA: TGCGCCAGCAGCCAAGATGCCAGGGAGGCGTTTTTTAACACTGAAGCTTTCTTT.

On this clone itself: The junction shows a germline mismatch at one end, possibly a read error. The chain links TRBV30 to TRBJ2-3, with D perhaps TRBD2 (6 bases). The CDR3 is 10 amino acids. Per the germline V gene, CDR1 is GTSNPN and CDR2 is SVGIG (reference sequence). In nucleotides, the CDR3 is TGTGCCTGGGGGAGGTCCCCCAGGCATTTT. This gives the protein CAWGRSPRHF.

The chain has TRBV5-1 and TRBJ1-2; 8 positions match TRBD1. This CDR3 is built from 13 residues. Germline V gives CDR1 SGHRS, CDR2 YFSETQ. V was clipped by 4 bases and J by 9 bases; unmatched bases: 8. CDR3 in amino acids: CASSPDRAESYTF. The CDR3, as DNA: TGCGCCAGCAGCCCGGACAGGGCAGAGAGCTACACCTTC.